This TCR beta chain emerged from a study of T cells in Graves' hyperthyroidism and ophthalmopathy. Comments on this clonotype: The antigen remains undetermined. A read error may produce the germline difference seen at one junction end.

The germline V gene has CDR1 SGHRS and CDR2 YFSETQ. The CDR3 totals 13 residues. Subjects with ophthalmopathy showed a Clinical Activity Score no lower than 3, a NOSPECS grade no lower than 4, and a duration shorter than 3 months. Each diagnosis drew on symptoms, thyroxine, TRAb, thyroid ultrasound and orbital computed tomography findings. Findings and caveats of the study: Model output signaled ophthalmopathy a median approximately 6 months ahead of onset. In the blood, most expanded thyroid clonotypes above 0.001 appeared as well.

Template material for amplifying TCR beta CDR3 regions consisted of RNA transcripts. The primer set for the first-round RT-PCR of the TCR CDR3 was HTBI. TCRdb passed the multiplex PCR reads through MiXCR, listing each CDR3 protein once. This sample yields around 600,000 distinct CDR3 sequences, of which 14% are seen a single time; roughly 7.1% belongs to the top ten. The sequenced sample was blood. This receptor was identified in a woman under 30 with Graves' ophthalmopathy. The chain recombines TRBV5-1 with TRBJ2-3; TRBD1 matches at 7 bases. The CDR3 bases are TGCGCCAGCAGCTTGTACCAGGGGGATACGCGGTATTTT. Encoded protein: CASSLYQGDTRYF.